One and the same sample provided the 10 T cell receptor beta chains below, sequenced in a study of OX40 agonist ivuxolimab in advanced cancers. Generated by immunoSEQ multiplex PCR, the TCRdb table keeps only in-frame clones and is missing some. The sample records 20,000 to 25,000 clones, roughly 80% being singletons. Source: CD4+ or CD8+ T cells sorted from blood, taken in a trial of the OX40 agonist ivuxolimab. The receptors stem from an adult with an advanced solid tumor such as melanoma, head and neck, liver or kidney cancer.

The chain links TRBV19 to TRBJ1-1, with D tentatively TRBD1 (6 bases). The CDR3 length is 16 residues. Germline CDR1 LNHDA, CDR2 SQIVND (reference sequence). The V gene lost 8 bases and the J gene lost 0 bases, with 19 bases spanning the gap. The DNA of the CDR3 is TGTGCCAGTTCTGGTTTAGGGACAAACATGAACACTGAAGCTTTCTTT. This gives the protein CASSGLGTNMNTEAFF.

The chain recombines TRBV7-9 with TRBJ2-3; TRBD2 matches at 11 bases. Germline V CDR1 and CDR2: SEHNR, FQNEAQ (reference sequence). Trimming cost V 6 bases and J 4 bases; bases outside gene matches: 6. This CDR3 is 15 amino acids long. The CDR3 reads CASRLLLAGADTQYF. CDR3 bases: TGTGCCAGCAGGCTCCTACTAGCGGGGGCAGATACGCAGTATTTT.

V is TRBV4-1 and J is TRBJ2-7, with 7 bases identical to TRBD1. The length of the CDR3 is 17 residues. The V gene's germline CDR1 is MGHRA and CDR2 YSYEKL. V was pared by 3 bases and J by 2 bases, with 13 bases of the junction left unmatched. The CDR3 loop is CASSHPQGRDSTYEQYF. CDR3 nucleotide sequence: TGCGCCAGCAGCCATCCCCAGGGACGGGACAGCACCTACGAGCAGTACTTC.

This clone was seen just once. The V and J genes are TRBV25-1 and TRBJ2-6; D tentatively fits TRBD1 or TRBD2 (5 bases each). The V gene's germline CDR1 is MGHDK and CDR2 SYGVNS. The length of the CDR3 is 14 residues. Between the trimmed V and J ends, which lost 3 bases and 2 bases, there was a span of 5 bases. CDR3 loop: CASSEGAGANVLTF. Here the CDR3 DNA reads TGTGCCAGCAGTGAGGGGGCTGGGGCCAACGTCCTGACTTTC. The entire variable domain, with the rest obtained from reference TRBV25-1 and TRBJ2-6, is as follows: EADIYQTPRYLVIGTGKKITLECSQTMGHDKMYWYQQDPGMELHLIHYSYGVNSTEKGDLSSESTVSRIRTEHFPLTLESARPSHTSQYLCASSEGAGANVLTFGAGSRLTVL.

This clone was counted only a few times. This sequence joins TRBV30 and TRBJ1-1; the match to TRBD1 covers 7 bases. V was clipped by 2 bases and J by 1 base; unmatched bases: 4. Germline values: CDR1 GTSNPN, CDR2 SVGIG (reference sequence). CDR3 size: 14 residues. The CDR3 reads CAWSQGQRNTEAFF. CDR3 bases: TGTGCCTGGAGTCAGGGACAGCGGAACACTGAAGCTTTCTTT.

The CDR3 nucleotides are TGTGCCAGCAGTTTTCGCGGATACAATGAGCAGTTCTTC. Amino acid sequence: CASSFRGYNEQFF. The chain recombines TRBV27 with TRBJ2-1; the D is unclear. The CDR3 is made up of 13 amino acids. Germline values: CDR1 MNHEY, CDR2 SMNVEV (reference sequence). V was trimmed by 3 bases and J by 4 bases, leaving 7 bases between them.

This clone is medium-sized (0.01 to 0.1%) within its sample. The chain uses TRBV15 and TRBJ1-1; maybe TRBD1 (6 bases). V lost 6 bases, J lost 1 base, and 15 bases lay in between. This CDR3 has 15 residues. The germline gives CDR1 LNHNV, CDR2 YYDKDF (reference sequence). The CDR3 sequence is CATRQGGAGNTEAFF. The CDR3 nucleotides are TGTGCCACCAGACAGGGTGGAGCGGGGAACACTGAAGCTTTCTTT.

This chain joins TRBV6-5 and TRBJ2-7, with TRBD2 as a possible D gene (6 bases). Trimming took 6 bases from V and 4 from J, leaving 16 bases between them. Germline assignment: CDR1 MNHEY and CDR2 SVGAGI. There are 14 residues in the CDR3. This CDR3 is CASSPSLGGYEQYF. CDR3 nucleotide sequence: TGTGCCAGCAGCCCCTCGTTAGGAGGGTACGAGCAGTACTTC.

The genes are TRBV4-1 and TRBJ1-5; tentatively, D is TRBD1 (6 bases). Looked up from germline, CDR1 is MGHRA and CDR2 is YSYEKL. This CDR3 is built from 14 residues. Trimming shortened V by 4 bases and J by 1 base, and 8 bases separated the two germline ends. The chain's CDR3 is CASSPGQSNQPQHF. The CDR3 nucleotides are TGCGCCAGCAGCCCCGGACAGAGCAATCAGCCCCAGCATTTT.

The J gene is TRBJ2-5, the V gene TRBV6-5, with D perhaps matching TRBD1 (6 bases). With 6 bases removed from V and 4 bases from J, the gap between germline ends came to 12 bases. In germline, CDR1 is MNHEY, CDR2 SVGAGI. The CDR3 runs 13 residues. The CDR3 here is CASRRTGRETQYF. The CDR3 nucleotides read TGTGCCAGCAGACGCACAGGGCGAGAGACCCAGTACTTC.